One and the same sample provided the 10 T cell receptor beta chains below, sequenced in a study of shared clonotypes between healthy human individuals (dated by TCRdb to about 2020). The library came from the immunoSEQ multiplex PCR assay. Not all clones reach the TCRdb copy of this immuneACCESS table, which keeps in-frame sequences only. Checked studies attribute under half of the gap to unresolved V genes and leave the rest unexplained. The sample table contains roughly 1,500,000 clones; only one count was recorded for approximately 98.5% of them. The leading ten clones occupy roughly 0.36% of the sample. Material: naive CD4+ T cells sorted from blood. The sample's cell subset or site label is to be understood as: CD45RA+ positively selected. These receptors all stem from a young man in good health.

The gene calls are TRBV6-6 and TRBJ2-7; no reliable D call. Trimming took 4 bases from V and 3 from J, leaving 13 bases between them. Germline V gene data show CDR1 as MNHNY and CDR2 as SVGAGI (reference sequence). The CDR3 is 14 amino acids. The chain's CDR3 is CASSSPKRGYEQYF. In nucleotides, the CDR3 is TGTGCCAGCAGTTCCCCCAAGAGAGGCTACGAGCAGTACTTC.

The chain couples TRBV11-2 to TRBJ2-3; D is unresolved. CDR3 length: 17 amino acids. CDR1 SGHAT and CDR2 FQNNGV come from the germline V gene. V was clipped by 0 bases and J by 4 bases, with 17 bases between them. CDR3 residues: CASSLEPYNRSPDTQYF. Written as DNA, the CDR3 is TGTGCCAGCAGCTTAGAACCATACAACCGGTCCCCAGATACGCAGTATTTT. Full variable domain (rest looked up from reference TRBV11-2 and TRBJ2-3): EAGVAQSPRYKIIEKRQSVAFWCNPISGHATLYWYQQILGQGPKLLIQFQNNGVVDDSQLPKDRFSAERLKGVDSTLKIQPAKLEDSAVYLCASSLEPYNRSPDTQYFGPGTRLTVL.

The V call is TRBV30, the J call TRBJ2-7; 7 bases line up with TRBD2. The CDR3 has 14 amino acids. Germline values: CDR1 GTSNPN, CDR2 SVGIG (reference sequence). The V segment lost 4 bases and the J segment 3 bases; nucleotides outside the gene matches: 9. The CDR3 loop is CAWKYRGSIYEQYF. DNA for the CDR3: TGTGCCTGGAAATACCGCGGGAGTATCTACGAGCAGTACTTC.

Note on this clone: The sample contains more than one DNA sequence encoding this CDR3. The gene calls are TRBV7-2 and TRBJ2-7; D ambiguous. Trimming left V 5 bases short and J 0 bases short, with 8 bases between. Germline V gives CDR1 SGHTA, CDR2 FQGNSA. The CDR3 sequence is 13 residues long. CDR3 bases: TGTGCCAGCAGCCGCAGTTTCTCCTACGAGCAGTACTTC. Translating it yields CASSRSFSYEQYF. The variable domain in full, completed from reference TRBV7-2 and TRBJ2-7, reads GAGVSQSPSNKVTEKGKDVELRCDPISGHTALYWYRQSLGQGLEFLIYFQGNSAPDKSGLPSDRFSAERTGGSVSTLTIQRTQQEDSAVYLCASSRSFSYEQYFGPGTRLTVT.

The chain joins TRBV14 to TRBJ2-1, with D perhaps matching TRBD2 (6 bases). Germline CDR1 and CDR2: SGHDN and FVKESK. CDR3 length: 16 residues. The V end lost 0 bases, the J end lost 4 bases, and 13 bases lay between the germline ends. CDR3 sequence: CASSQEVEGYYNEQFF. The DNA for the CDR3 is TGTGCCAGCAGCCAAGAGGTGGAGGGTTATTACAATGAGCAGTTCTTC.

The rearrangement uses TRBV10-1 and TRBJ2-1; 8 bases map to TRBD2. The CDR3 has 14 residues. The germline V gene has CDR1 WNHNN and CDR2 SYGVQD (reference sequence). V was pared by 4 bases and J by 3 bases, with 2 bases of the junction left unmatched. CDR3 DNA: TGCGCCAGCAGTGGTGGGACTAGCTACAATGAGCAGTTCTTC. Translated: CASSGGTSYNEQFF.

This sequence joins TRBV18 and TRBJ2-5, with 7 nucleotides matching TRBD1. With 2 bases clipped from V and 4 bases from J, the junction kept 7 bases outside the gene matches. CDR3 length equals 15 residues. Germline V gene sequence: CDR1 KGHSH, CDR2 LQKENI. This CDR3 is CASSPKNRQGETQYF. The CDR3 coding sequence is TGTGCCAGCTCACCAAAAAATCGACAGGGAGAGACCCAGTACTTC. Full variable domain (rest looked up from reference TRBV18 and TRBJ2-5): NAGVMQNPRHLVRRRGQEARLRCSPMKGHSHVYWYRQLPEEGLKFMVYLQKENIIDESGMPKERFSAEFPKEGPSILRIQQVVRGDSAAYFCASSPKNRQGETQYFGPGTRLLVL.

The chain has TRBV7-6 and TRBJ2-7; weak D call: TRBD2 (6 bases). This CDR3 comprises 14 residues. The germline V and J ends were trimmed by 0 bases and 4 bases, with 10 bases remaining between them. CDR1 and CDR2 (germline): SGHVS, FNYEAQ. The CDR3 bases are TGTGCCAGCAGCTTAGCCGGGGGAGATTACGAGCAGTACTTC. Translating it yields CASSLAGGDYEQYF.

This chain connects TRBV5-4 to TRBJ2-1; TRBD2 matches 10 bases. The V gene's germline CDR1 is SGHNT and CDR2 YYREEE (reference sequence). The CDR3 runs to 16 residues. After removal of 0 bases from V and 10 bases from J, the junction contained 10 bases not matched to a gene. As DNA, the CDR3 is TGTGCCAGCAGCTTGGGTGGTAGCGGGGGGATAGGGGAGCAGTTCTTC. It encodes CASSLGGSGGIGEQFF.

The chain couples TRBV7-3 to TRBJ2-1; tentatively, D is TRBD1 or TRBD2 (5 bases each). The CDR3 is made up of 15 amino acids. Germline CDR1 reads SGHTA; CDR2 reads FQGTGA. The germline V and J ends were trimmed by 6 bases and 2 bases, with 14 bases remaining between them. The chain's CDR3 is CASRETRDAYNEQFF. CDR3 DNA: TGTGCCAGCAGGGAGACACGGGACGCCTACAATGAGCAGTTCTTC.